This TCR beta chain was observed in a study of Ad26.COV2.S vaccination and SARS-CoV-2 variants. Study-level findings and limits: Participants given vaccine showed non-spike TCR breadth similar to that of placebo recipients.

CDR1 MNHEY and CDR2 SVGEGT come from the germline V gene. There are 13 residues in the CDR3. Trimming took 11 bases from V and 2 from J, leaving 14 bases between them. About this clone: The antigen is undetermined.

Sequenced by immunoSEQ multiplex PCR; TCRdb stores in-frame clones only, minus some. The profile shows 380,000 or so clones, 86% of them singletons. The treatment is: around 19 received Ad26.COV2.S at low or high dose, single or two shots; 5 received placebo; per-sample allocation not given. Collection of samples fell on day 63 after the first vaccine or placebo injection. The starting material was peripheral blood, obtained in a trial of Ad26.COV2.S vaccine versus placebo. This sequence joins TRBV6-2 or TRBV6-3 and TRBJ2-3; no clear D. This clonotype originated in a person aged 18-65 years who received the Ad26.COV2.S COVID-19 vaccine or a placebo. The CDR3 coding sequence is TGTGCCCTCAGCCCAGGCGACACAGATACGCAGTATTTT. This codes for CALSPGDTDTQYF.